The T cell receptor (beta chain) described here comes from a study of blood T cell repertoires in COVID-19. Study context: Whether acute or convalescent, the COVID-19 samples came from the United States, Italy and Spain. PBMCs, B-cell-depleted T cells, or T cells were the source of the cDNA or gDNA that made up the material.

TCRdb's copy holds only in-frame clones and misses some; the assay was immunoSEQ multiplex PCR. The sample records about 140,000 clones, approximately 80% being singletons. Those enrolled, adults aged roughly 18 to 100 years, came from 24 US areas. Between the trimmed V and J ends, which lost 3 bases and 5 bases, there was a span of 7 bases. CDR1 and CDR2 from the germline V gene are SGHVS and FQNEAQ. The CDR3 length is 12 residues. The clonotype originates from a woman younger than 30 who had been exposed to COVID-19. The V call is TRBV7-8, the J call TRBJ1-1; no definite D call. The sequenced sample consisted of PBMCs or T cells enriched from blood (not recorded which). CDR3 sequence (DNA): TGTGCCAGCAGCTTCCTCGGGACTGAAGCTTTCTTT. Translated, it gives CASSFLGTEAFF. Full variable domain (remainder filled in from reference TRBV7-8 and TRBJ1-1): GAGVSQSPRYKVAKRGQDVALRCDPISGHVSLFWYQQALGQGPEFLTYFQNEAQLDKSGLPSDRFFAERPEGSVSTLKIQRTQQEDSAVYLCASSFLGTEAFFGQGTRLTVV.